The 29 T cell receptor beta chains below all came from one sample that was sequenced in a study of control samples from healthy donors and cancer patients. The protocol was immunoSEQ multiplex PCR, while the TCRdb copy is restricted to in-frame clones and leaves out a portion. The data hold roughly 14,000 clones, with around 86% observed a single time. Sequencing input: PBMCs. All receptors derive from a woman in her seventies with colorectal cancer.

This clone was seen only once. The chain joins TRBV11-1 to TRBJ1-1; no clear D. The germline V and J ends were trimmed by 2 bases and 3 bases, with 13 bases remaining between them. CDR1 is SGHAT and CDR2 is FQDESV in the germline V gene (reference sequence). The CDR3 spans 15 residues. The CDR3 DNA reads TGTGCCAGCAGCTTATATGACATCGGGGACACTGAAGCTTTCTTT. Translated: CASSLYDIGDTEAFF.

The gene calls are TRBV19 and TRBJ2-1; weak D call: TRBD2 (6 bases). The germline V gene has CDR1 LNHDA and CDR2 SQIVND (reference sequence). The CDR3 has 15 amino acids. V was cut by 6 bases and J by 0 bases, with 12 bases left in between. The CDR3 nucleotides read TGTGCCAGTAGATCGGGGCGGGACTCCTACAATGAGCAGTTCTTC. This sequence encodes CASRSGRDSYNEQFF. Drawing the rest from reference TRBV19 and TRBJ2-1, the complete variable domain is DGGITQSPKYLFRKEGQNVTLSCEQNLNHDAMYWYRQDPGQGLRLIYYSQIVNDFQKGDIAEGYSVSREKKESFPLTVTSAQKNPTAFYLCASRSGRDSYNEQFFGPGTRLTVL.

The chain links TRBV5-1 to TRBJ2-1; D is perhaps TRBD1 (6 bases). The CDR3 is made up of 13 amino acids. Trimming stripped 3 bases from V and 6 bases from J, with 10 bases between. The V gene's germline CDR1 is SGHRS and CDR2 YFSETQ. CDR3 sequence reads: CASSSDSFNEQFF. In DNA form, the CDR3 reads TGCGCCAGCAGCTCGGACAGTTTCAATGAGCAGTTCTTC.

The chain has TRBV18 and TRBJ2-7; D may match TRBD1 or TRBD2 (5 bases each). The ends were cut back, 6 bases at V and 2 bases at J, with 17 bases in the middle. The germline V gene encodes CDR1 KGHSH and CDR2 LQKENI. This CDR3 has 15 residues. The CDR3 loop is CASSQGTDSTYEQYF. CDR3 bases: TGTGCCAGCTCTCAAGGGACCGACTCCACCTACGAGCAGTACTTC.

This chain links TRBV6-5 with TRBJ2-3; 14 positions agree with TRBD2. Germline V gene sequence: CDR1 MNHEY, CDR2 SVGAGI. Losses at the gene ends were 5 bases for V and 11 bases for J; bases not matched to a gene: 9. The CDR3 spans 15 residues. For the CDR3, the DNA is TGTGCCAGCAGTCCACCGGGACTAGCGGGAGAACGGCAGTATTTT. It yields the protein CASSPPGLAGERQYF.

A single count supports this clone. The rearrangement links TRBV4-1 to TRBJ2-3; TRBD2 matches at 10 bases. The CDR3 is 15 residues long. From germline, CDR1 is MGHRA and CDR2 YSYEKL. Losses at the gene ends were 2 bases for V and 1 base for J; bases not matched to a gene: 0. The CDR3 region is CASSQTSGGTDTQYF. The CDR3 DNA sequence: TGCGCCAGCAGCCAAACTAGCGGGGGCACAGATACGCAGTATTTT.

This chain links TRBV19 with TRBJ2-5, with unresolved D. This CDR3 region has 13 residues. V gave up 1 base and J gave up 1 base, with 4 bases separating them. Germline V lookup: CDR1 LNHDA, CDR2 SQIVND (reference sequence). The CDR3 coding sequence is TGTGCCAGTAGTATAGCAGTCCAAGAGACCCAGTACTTC. Protein sequence: CASSIAVQETQYF.

J is TRBJ1-2 and V is TRBV6-4; D is perhaps TRBD1 (5 bases). Germline V gene lookup returns CDR1 MRHNA and CDR2 SNTAGT. This CDR3 contains 14 residues. Deletions cut 0 bases from V and 1 base from J, with 6 bases between. The CDR3 sequence is CASSDSGGNYGYTF. CDR3 nucleotide sequence: TGTGCCAGCAGTGACTCGGGGGGTAACTATGGCTACACCTTC.

This rearrangement joins TRBV27 to TRBJ1-2; TRBD1 matches 7 bases. Germline CDR1 MNHEY, CDR2 SMNVEV (reference sequence). The V and J ends lost 5 bases and 1 base, in that order; junction bases with no gene match: 4. There are 14 residues in the CDR3. CDR3 in DNA: TGTGCCAGCAGTCCAGGGACAGTTAACTATGGCTACACCTTC. Its translation is CASSPGTVNYGYTF.

The rearrangement links TRBV19 to TRBJ2-7; D is undetermined. Trimming stripped 5 bases from V and 0 bases from J, with 14 bases between. CDR1 LNHDA and CDR2 SQIVND come from the germline V gene (reference sequence). The CDR3 covers 15 residues. CDR3 DNA sequence: TGTGCCAGTAGTTCCCGGGTTCTGAACTCCTACGAGCAGTACTTC. Its translation is CASSSRVLNSYEQYF.

V gene TRBV10-3 combines with J gene TRBJ1-6; 7 bases are a match to TRBD1. Germline CDR1 reads ENHRY; CDR2 reads SYGVKD. This CDR3 region has 14 residues. Trimming at V came to 8 bases and at J to 6 bases, leaving 7 bases not matched to a gene. CDR3 in DNA: TGTGCCATCTCTGAGGGGACAGCTAATTCACCCCTCCACTTT. It yields the protein CAISEGTANSPLHF.

The chain joins TRBV21-1 to TRBJ2-3; TRBD1, the D gene given by the table, was not confirmed from the DNA. TRBV21-1 is a listed pseudogene. The length of the CDR3 is 15 residues. The CDR3 sequence: CASSNGGQNTDTQYF. The CDR3 DNA reads as TGTGCCAGCAGCAACGGGGGACAGAACACAGATACGCAGTATTTT.

The V call is TRBV6-2 or TRBV6-3, the J call TRBJ1-3; TRBD1 is a possible D gene (6 bases). The CDR3 length is 15 residues. CDR1 and CDR2 (germline): MNHEY, SVGEGT. With 6 bases removed from V and 0 bases from J, the gap between germline ends came to 12 bases. This CDR3 reads CASRYGQTSGNTIYF. CDR3 coding DNA: TGTGCCAGCAGATACGGACAGACCTCTGGAAACACCATATATTTT.

The J gene is TRBJ2-5, the V gene TRBV6-2 or TRBV6-3, with 10 bases that match TRBD2. The CDR3 spans 14 residues. With 6 bases clipped from V and 5 bases from J, the junction kept 6 bases outside the gene matches. Germline V gene data show CDR1 as MNHEY and CDR2 as SVGEGT. The CDR3 loop is CASSHTLAGETQYF. CDR3 DNA sequence: TGTGCCAGCAGCCACACACTAGCGGGGGAGACCCAGTACTTC.

This chain uses TRBV11-3 with TRBJ2-5; TRBD2 matches at 8 bases. From germline, CDR1 is SGHNT and CDR2 YENEEA. Trimming at V came to 1 base and at J to 4 bases, leaving 14 bases not matched to a gene. The CDR3 loop spans 18 amino acids. This CDR3 reads CASSLVRKRGLLPETQYF. The CDR3 region has the DNA TGTGCCAGCAGCTTAGTTCGGAAGCGGGGGTTGCTCCCAGAGACCCAGTACTTC.

This chain uses TRBV27 with TRBJ2-1; no clear D gene. This CDR3 has 12 residues. Between the trimmed V and J ends, which lost 4 bases and 4 bases, there was a span of 5 bases. Germline V gene sequence: CDR1 MNHEY, CDR2 SMNVEV (reference sequence). In nucleotides, the CDR3 is TGTGCCAGCAGTTCCGAATACAATGAGCAGTTCTTC. The encoded protein is CASSSEYNEQFF.

The chain joins TRBV3-1 (or the pseudogene TRBV3-2) to TRBJ1-4; a weak D match, TRBD1 (5 bases). Trimming removed 0 bases from V and 0 bases from J, with 14 bases in between. The V gene's germline CDR1 is LGHDT and CDR2 YNNKEL (reference sequence). The length of the CDR3 is 18 residues. The chain's CDR3 is CASSQDGGISTTNEKLFF. CDR3 in DNA: TGTGCCAGCAGCCAAGATGGGGGAATCTCGACAACTAATGAAAAACTGTTTTTT.

The chain recombines TRBV5-4 with TRBJ2-1; D tentatively fits TRBD1 or TRBD2 (5 bases each). The CDR3 has 11 residues. The V gene's germline CDR1 is SGHNT and CDR2 YYREEE (reference sequence). Trimming removed 2 bases from V and 10 bases from J, with 7 bases in between. In nucleotides, the CDR3 is TGTGCCAGCAGCTTCGGGGCCGAGCAGTTCTTC. Translating it yields CASSFGAEQFF.

This clone was counted between two and nine times. The chain is built from TRBV18 and TRBJ2-2; D is ambiguous. This CDR3 contains 15 residues. CDR1 is KGHSH, CDR2 LQKENI, per germline. Trimming cost V 0 bases and J 1 base, with 6 bases left between them. This chain's CDR3 is CASSPPAGNTGELFF. CDR3 bases: TGTGCCAGCTCACCACCGGCAGGGAACACCGGGGAGCTGTTTTTT. The full variable domain, in which reference TRBV18 and TRBJ2-2 provide the parts outside the CDR3, is NAGVMQNPRHLVRRRGQEARLRCSPMKGHSHVYWYRQLPEEGLKFMVYLQKENIIDESGMPKERFSAEFPKEGPSILRIQQVVRGDSAAYFCASSPPAGNTGELFFGEGSRLTVL.

The rearrangement links TRBV9 to TRBJ2-1, with a possible D match to TRBD2 (5 bases). The CDR3 is made up of 14 amino acids. From germline, CDR1 is SGDLS and CDR2 YYNGEE. Trimming took 4 bases from V and 4 from J, leaving 12 bases between them. CDR3 sequence: CASSRSGNYNEQFF. In DNA form, the CDR3 reads TGTGCCAGCAGCCGCTCGGGGAATTACAATGAGCAGTTCTTC.

CDR3 in DNA: TGTGCCAGCAGCTGGGTGGGTTTAAACACTGAAGCTTTCTTT. It is translated as CASSWVGLNTEAFF. The chain recombines TRBV5-6 with TRBJ1-1; D gene uncertain. Germline V gene data show CDR1 as SGHDT and CDR2 as YYEEEE. V was trimmed by 3 bases and J by 2 bases, leaving 11 bases between them. The CDR3 contains 14 residues.

This clone has more than one count but fewer than ten. As DNA, the CDR3 is TGTGCCAGCAGCGTAGGTCCGAGGGTCAACGAGCAGTACTTC. Amino acids: CASSVGPRVNEQYF. The V call is TRBV9, the J call TRBJ2-7; D may be TRBD2 (5 bases). The V end lost 0 bases, the J end lost 5 bases, and 12 bases lay between the germline ends. There are 14 residues in the CDR3. From germline, CDR1 is SGDLS and CDR2 YYNGEE.

The rearrangement links TRBV29-1 to TRBJ2-7; no definite D call. Germline lookup yields CDR1 SQVTM and CDR2 ANQGSEA. CDR3 size: 11 residues. The V end was cut by 2 bases, the J end by 4 bases, with 6 bases between. CDR3 nucleotides: TGCAGCGTTGAACAGTTTTACGAGCAGTACTTC. Amino acids: CSVEQFYEQYF.

J is TRBJ2-7 and V is TRBV11-3, with TRBD1 matching 7 bases. Germline-derived CDR1 and CDR2 are SGHNT and YENEEA. This CDR3 contains 12 residues. The V gene end was trimmed by 6 bases and the J gene end by 3 bases; junction bases not matched to a gene: 2. The chain's CDR3 is CASSRDSYEQYF. The CDR3 nucleotides are TGTGCCAGCAGTCGGGACAGCTACGAGCAGTACTTC.

This clone was observed once. The V gene is TRBV5-4, the J gene TRBJ2-3; TRBD2 might be the D (6 bases). The CDR3 consists of 17 residues. Looked up from germline, CDR1 is SGHNT and CDR2 is YYREEE (reference sequence). Deletions cut 0 bases from V and 2 bases from J, with 16 bases between. CDR3 in DNA: TGTGCCAGCAGCTTGGGAGTGGCTAGCGCGTTCACAGATACGCAGTATTTT. Translated: CASSLGVASAFTDTQYF. Full variable domain (missing parts from reference TRBV5-4 and TRBJ2-3): ETGVTQSPTHLIKTRGQQVTLRCSSQSGHNTVSWYQQALGQGPQFIFQYYREEENGRGNFPPRFSGLQFPNYSSELNVNALELDDSALYLCASSLGVASAFTDTQYFGPGTRLTVL.

This clone was recorded once. The CDR3: CASSLGTSGRLNEQFF. In DNA form, the CDR3 reads TGCGCCAGCAGCTTGGGGACTAGCGGGAGGTTAAATGAGCAGTTCTTC. The chain uses TRBV5-1 and TRBJ2-1; 14 nucleotides agree with TRBD2. The CDR3 loop spans 16 amino acids. After removal of 0 bases from V and 7 bases from J, the junction contained 3 bases not matched to a gene. Germline loops: CDR1 SGHRS, CDR2 YFSETQ.

The chain recombines TRBV7-3 with TRBJ1-6; D unclear. Germline V gene data show CDR1 as SGHTA and CDR2 as FQGTGA. V gave up 0 bases and J gave up 13 bases, with 13 bases separating them. CDR3 length: 14 residues. The CDR3 region is CASSLTAQTTPLHF. Written as DNA, the CDR3 is TGTGCCAGCAGCTTAACGGCTCAGACAACGCCCCTCCACTTT.

The rearrangement joins TRBV5-1 to TRBJ2-3; tentatively, D is TRBD1 or TRBD2 (5 bases each). With 9 bases removed from V and 0 bases from J, the gap between germline ends came to 14 bases. Per the germline V gene, CDR1 is SGHRS and CDR2 is YFSETQ. This CDR3 is 14 amino acids long. The DNA of the CDR3 is TGCGCCACCTCGAGGGGCGGGAGCACAGATACGCAGTATTTT. Encoded protein: CATSRGGSTDTQYF.

V usage is TRBV9 and J usage is TRBJ2-1, with TRBD1 as a possible D gene (6 bases). Trimming removed 0 bases from V and 1 base from J, with 8 bases in between. The CDR3 runs to 15 residues. Germline assignment: CDR1 SGDLS and CDR2 YYNGEE. DNA of the CDR3: TGTGCCAGCAGCGTAGGGCAGGGGTCCTACAATGAGCAGTTCTTC. It specifies CASSVGQGSYNEQFF.